The rows below give T cell receptor beta chains drawn from one sample of a study of graft-versus-host responses after intestinal transplantation. Clones were read by immunoSEQ multiplex PCR, and TCRdb kept only the in-frame ones, dropping some. The repertoire holds 10,000 to 15,000 clones, with around 84% as singletons. The input for sequencing was PBMCs, taken just over 300 days after intestinal transplant. These receptors originate from a human patient who received an intestinal transplant, so some T cells may come from the graft donor. The CDR3 runs from the conserved cysteine through the conserved F or W.

j_gene	v_gene	CDR3aa
TRBJ2-1	TRBV7-3	CASSLTSSQGEQFF
TRBJ2-3	TRBV7-8	CASSRTSEGTQYF
TRBJ2-5	TRBV7-8	CASSLVREGTQYF
TRBJ2-7	TRBV10-3	CAISESGLQTGGRYEQYF
TRBJ2-3	TRBV4-2	CASSQDPGLGADTQYF
TRBJ2-5	TRBV6-6	CASSYPSLETQYF
.	TRBV5-1	CASSKEVTDYEQYF
TRBJ2-2	TRBV7-3	CASSSLGSGKTGELFF
TRBJ2-1	TRBV29-1	CSGATVNNEQFF
TRBJ2-5	TRBV5-6	CASSFWTRQETQYF
TRBJ2-1	TRBV7-9	CASSLGGEQFF
TRBJ2-7	TRBV10-3	CAISGQGAHEQYF
TRBJ1-6	TRBV7-9	CASSSGSPLHF